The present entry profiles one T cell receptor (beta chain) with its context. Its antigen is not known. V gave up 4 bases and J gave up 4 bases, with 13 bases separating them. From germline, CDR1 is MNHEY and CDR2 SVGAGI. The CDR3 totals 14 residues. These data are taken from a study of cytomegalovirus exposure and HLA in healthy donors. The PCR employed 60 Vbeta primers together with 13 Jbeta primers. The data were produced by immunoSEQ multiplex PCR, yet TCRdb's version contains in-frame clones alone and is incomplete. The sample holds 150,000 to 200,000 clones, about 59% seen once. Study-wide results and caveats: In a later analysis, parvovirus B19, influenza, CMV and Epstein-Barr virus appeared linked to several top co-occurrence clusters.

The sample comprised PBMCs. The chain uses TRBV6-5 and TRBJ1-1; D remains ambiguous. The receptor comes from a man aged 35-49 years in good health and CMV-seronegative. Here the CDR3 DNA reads TGTGCCAGCAGTTCCCTCGACACGAGCACTGAAGCTTTCTTT. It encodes CASSSLDTSTEAFF.